A selection of T cell receptor beta chains follows, all from one sample in a study of OX40 agonist ivuxolimab in advanced cancers. Method: immunoSEQ multiplex PCR; TCRdb's copy keeps in-frame clones and lacks some. In the table there are around 60,000 clones, about nine tenths of which are singletons. The specimen comprised CD4+ or CD8+ T cells sorted from blood, sampled in a trial of the OX40 agonist ivuxolimab. The receptors come from an adult with an advanced solid tumor such as melanoma, head and neck, liver or kidney cancer. Both conserved end residues are part of each CDR3. Fields, in order: V gene, CDR3 protein.

TRBV7-9,CASSHGYEQYF
TRBV25-1,CASSEYQAGTAYGYTF
TRBV6-1,CASRLRYQETQYF
TRBV13,CASSKSGAREQYF
TRBV15,CATSRGAGSPQNYGYTF
TRBV27,CASSLKGTGEQYF
TRBV6-1,CASSAYRQDPYEQYF
TRBV4-1,CASSQEAGGLTDTQYF
TRBV6-1,CASSEATGGSFIDEQFF
TRBV5-1,CASSFRDQGAGYEQYF
TRBV9,CASTPGIPTSVSSYNEQFF
TRBV4-1,CASSQGLRAYGYTF
TRBV7-9,CASSFPGPEQYF
TRBV4-2,CASSQEVGYNEQFF
TRBV19,CASSVGTPSYEQYF
TRBV27,CASRGQGVDYGYTF
TRBV19,CATRTSTGGVYEQYF
TRBV29-1,CSVVGGSYNEQFF